These 6 T cell receptor beta chains originate from one sample sequenced in a study of PD-1 blockade in classical Hodgkin lymphoma. Some clones are missing from TCRdb's copy, which holds only in-frame ones; the method was immunoSEQ multiplex PCR. This table holds around 20,000 clones, around 86% found once. Every patient relapsed after autologous stem cell transplantation, and brentuximab vedotin exposure varied. Sequences were derived from peripheral blood mononuclear cells (PBMCs), sampled before the second cycle of nivolumab. These receptors all stem from a human donor with classical Hodgkin lymphoma.

The chain employs TRBV10-3 and TRBJ2-7; D uncertain. Trimming took 0 bases from V and 3 from J, leaving 18 bases between them. Germline CDR1 ENHRY, CDR2 SYGVKD. The CDR3 covers 17 residues. CDR3 sequence reads: CAISESPGSPENYEQYF. The CDR3 DNA sequence: TGTGCCATCAGTGAGTCCCCGGGTTCACCTGAGAACTACGAGCAGTACTTC.

This clone was counted only a few times. The CDR3 protein is CASSLAPATGGETQYF. The CDR3 DNA sequence: TGCGCCAGCAGCTTGGCCCCCGCCACCGGTGGGGAGACCCAGTACTTC. V and J are TRBV5-1 and TRBJ2-5; D is ambiguous. The CDR3 is 16 residues long. Per the germline V gene, CDR1 is SGHRS and CDR2 is YFSETQ. Between the trimmed V and J ends, which lost 0 bases and 5 bases, there was a span of 17 bases.

The chain carries TRBV5-1 and TRBJ2-1; D gene unclear. The ends were cut back, 4 bases at V and 15 bases at J, with 20 bases in the middle. This CDR3 has 13 amino acids. Germline CDR1 is SGHRS and CDR2 is YFSETQ. The CDR3 sequence is CASSLVAVNEWFF. The DNA for the CDR3 is TGCGCCAGCAGCCTCGTGGCTGTGAATGAGTGGTTCTTC.

This chain uses TRBV18 with TRBJ1-1, with TRBD1 identical over 8 bases. There are 14 residues in the CDR3. Trimming at V came to 6 bases and at J to 5 bases, leaving 8 bases not matched to a gene. Germline V gives CDR1 KGHSH, CDR2 LQKENI. This chain's CDR3 is CASSLGQGKTEAFF. Here the CDR3 DNA reads TGTGCCAGCTCCCTTGGACAGGGAAAGACTGAAGCTTTCTTT.

The V and J genes are TRBV5-1 and TRBJ1-3, with D unclear. CDR1 and CDR2 (germline): SGHRS, YFSETQ. V was pared by 0 bases and J by 1 base, with 5 bases between. This CDR3 has 14 amino acids. CDR3 DNA sequence: TGCGCCAGCAGCTTGGAAGGGTCTGGAAACACCATATATTTT. This codes for CASSLEGSGNTIYF.

This chain links TRBV25-1 with TRBJ1-2; the D is unclear. V lost 4 bases, J lost 3 bases, and 9 bases lay in between. Germline V CDR1 and CDR2: MGHDK, SYGVNS. The CDR3 covers 13 residues. The DNA for the CDR3 is TGTGCCAGCAGTGCCCCCGGGCACTATGGCTACACCTTC. Amino acids: CASSAPGHYGYTF.